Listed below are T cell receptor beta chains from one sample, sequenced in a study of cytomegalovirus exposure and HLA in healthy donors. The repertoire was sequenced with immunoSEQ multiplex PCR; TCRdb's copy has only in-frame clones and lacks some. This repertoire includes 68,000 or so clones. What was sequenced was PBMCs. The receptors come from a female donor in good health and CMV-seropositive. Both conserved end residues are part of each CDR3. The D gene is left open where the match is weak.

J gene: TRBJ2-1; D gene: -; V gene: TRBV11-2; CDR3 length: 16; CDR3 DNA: TGTGCCAGCAGCCGACCCGGGGGTAGCGGTTACAATGAGCAGTTCTTC; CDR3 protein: CASSRPGGSGYNEQFF
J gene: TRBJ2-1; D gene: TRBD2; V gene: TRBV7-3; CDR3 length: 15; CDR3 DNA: TGTGCCAGCAGCTTAACCCGCGGGACTAGCAATGAGCAGTTCTTC; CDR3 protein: CASSLTRGTSNEQFF
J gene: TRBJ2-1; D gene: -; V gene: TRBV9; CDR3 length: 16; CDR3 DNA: TGTGCCAGCAACGAAAGAGGGGGGGACAATAACAATGAGCAGTTCTTC; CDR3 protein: CASNERGGDNNNEQFF
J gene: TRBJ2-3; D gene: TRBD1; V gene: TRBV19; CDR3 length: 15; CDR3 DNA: TGTGCCAGTAGTATAGCCAGGGGGCAGGCAGATACGCAGTATTTT; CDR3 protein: CASSIARGQADTQYF
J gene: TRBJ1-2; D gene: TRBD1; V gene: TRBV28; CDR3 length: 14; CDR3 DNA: TGTGCCAGCAGTTTCCGGCCTTGGGACAGTGGCTACACCTTC; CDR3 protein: CASSFRPWDSGYTF
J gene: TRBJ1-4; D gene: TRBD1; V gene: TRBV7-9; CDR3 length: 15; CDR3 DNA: TGTGCCAGCAGCTCCCTGGACAGGGGCAGTGAAAAACTGTTTTTT; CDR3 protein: CASSSLDRGSEKLFF
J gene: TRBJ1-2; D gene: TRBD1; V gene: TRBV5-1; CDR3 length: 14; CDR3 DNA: TGCGCCAGCAGCTTGGACAGGGGGTCATATGGCTACACCTTC; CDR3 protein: CASSLDRGSYGYTF
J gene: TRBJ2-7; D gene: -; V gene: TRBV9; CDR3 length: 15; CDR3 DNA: TGTGCCAGCAGCAAAGAATTAGCGGAACCTTACGAGCAGTACTTC; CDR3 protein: CASSKELAEPYEQYF
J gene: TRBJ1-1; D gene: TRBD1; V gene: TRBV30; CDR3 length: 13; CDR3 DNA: TGTGCCTGCACCCGGACAGGCAACACTGAAGCTTTCTTT; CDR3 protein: CACTRTGNTEAFF
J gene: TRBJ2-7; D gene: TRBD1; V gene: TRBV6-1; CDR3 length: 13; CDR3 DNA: TGTGCCACTTCGGGACAGGGGGCTTCGTGGCAGTACTTC; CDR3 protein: CATSGQGASWQYF
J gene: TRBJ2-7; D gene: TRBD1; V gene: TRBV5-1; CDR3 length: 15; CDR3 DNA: TGCGCCAGCAGCTTTCGGACAGGGCTGGCCTACGAGCAGTACTTC; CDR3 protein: CASSFRTGLAYEQYF
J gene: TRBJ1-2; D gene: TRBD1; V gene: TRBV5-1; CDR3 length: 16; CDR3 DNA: TGCGCCAGCAGCCAGGACAGGCCGCAAGCTAACTATGGCTACACCTTC; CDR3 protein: CASSQDRPQANYGYTF
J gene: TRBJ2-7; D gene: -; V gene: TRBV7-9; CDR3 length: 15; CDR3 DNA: TGTGCCAGCAGCTCTGCCCCGTCAGTGTCCTACGAGCAGTACTTC; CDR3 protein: CASSSAPSVSYEQYF
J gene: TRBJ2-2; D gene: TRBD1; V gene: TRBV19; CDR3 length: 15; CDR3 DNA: TGTGCCAGTAGTAGGGGACAGGGGAACACCGGGGAGCTGTTTTTT; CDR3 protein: CASSRGQGNTGELFF
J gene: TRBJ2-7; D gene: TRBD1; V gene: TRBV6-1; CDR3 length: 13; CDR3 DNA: TGTGCCAGCAGAACCCGGACAGGCTACGAGCAGTACTTC; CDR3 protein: CASRTRTGYEQYF
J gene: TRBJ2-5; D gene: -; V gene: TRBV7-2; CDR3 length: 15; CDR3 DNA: TGTGCCAGCGGCCGGAGGGCGGGGCGCCAAGAGACCCAGTACTTC; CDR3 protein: CASGRRAGRQETQYF
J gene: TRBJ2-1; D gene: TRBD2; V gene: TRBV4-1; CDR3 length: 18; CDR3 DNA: TGCGCCAGCAGCCACCCCAAAACAGGCGGGACTAGCTACTATGAGCAGTTCTTC; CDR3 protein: CASSHPKTGGTSYYEQFF
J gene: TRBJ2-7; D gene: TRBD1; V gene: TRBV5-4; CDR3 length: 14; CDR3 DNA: TGTGCCAGCAGCCCTCCGGGACAGTACTACGAGCAGTACTTC; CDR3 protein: CASSPPGQYYEQYF
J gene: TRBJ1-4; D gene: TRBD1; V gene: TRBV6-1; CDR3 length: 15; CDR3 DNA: TGTGCCAGCAGTGGACGGACAGGGGCTATGGAAAAACTGTTTTTT; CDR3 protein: CASSGRTGAMEKLFF
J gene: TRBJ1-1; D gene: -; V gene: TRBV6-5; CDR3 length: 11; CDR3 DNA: TGTGCCAGCAGGGCGAACACTGAAGCTTTCTTT; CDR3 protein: CASRANTEAFF
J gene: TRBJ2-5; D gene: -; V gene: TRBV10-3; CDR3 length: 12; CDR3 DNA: TGTGCCATCAGTGGAGGTAAAGAGACCCAGTACTTC; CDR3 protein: CAISGGKETQYF
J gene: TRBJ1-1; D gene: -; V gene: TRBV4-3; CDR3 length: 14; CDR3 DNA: TGCGCCAGCAGCCGTACGGGGGGGGATACTGAAGCTTTCTTT; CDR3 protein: CASSRTGGDTEAFF
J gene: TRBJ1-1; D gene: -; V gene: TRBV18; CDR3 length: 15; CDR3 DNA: TGTGCCAGCTCCCCCGGGGGGAGCATGAACACTGAAGCTTTCTTT; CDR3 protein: CASSPGGSMNTEAFF
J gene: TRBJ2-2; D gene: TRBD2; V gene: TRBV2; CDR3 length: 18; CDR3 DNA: TGTGCCAGCGTTAACTTGGGGGGAGCGGGGAAAAACACCGGGGAGCTGTTTTTT; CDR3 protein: CASVNLGGAGKNTGELFF
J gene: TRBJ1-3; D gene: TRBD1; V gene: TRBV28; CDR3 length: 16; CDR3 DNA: TGTGCCAGCACTCTCAGGGACAGGGGGATCTGGAACACCATATATTTT; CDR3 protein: CASTLRDRGIWNTIYF
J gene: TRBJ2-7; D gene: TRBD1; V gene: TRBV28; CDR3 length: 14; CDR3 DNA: TGTGCCAGCAGCGGGACAGGAAGCTCCTACGAGCAGTACTTC; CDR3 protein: CASSGTGSSYEQYF
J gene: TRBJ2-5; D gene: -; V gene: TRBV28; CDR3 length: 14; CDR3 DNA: TGTGCCAGCAGTTTTGATGTGTCTAGAAAGACCCAGTACTTC; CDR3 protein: CASSFDVSRKTQYF
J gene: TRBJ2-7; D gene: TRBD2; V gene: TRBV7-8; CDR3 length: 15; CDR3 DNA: TGTGCCAGCAGCCCTCCTAGCGGGAGTAGCTACGAGCAGTACTTC; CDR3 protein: CASSPPSGSSYEQYF
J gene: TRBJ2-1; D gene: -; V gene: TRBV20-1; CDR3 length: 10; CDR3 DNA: TGCAGTGCTCTATACAATGAGCAGTTCTTC; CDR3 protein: CSALYNEQFF
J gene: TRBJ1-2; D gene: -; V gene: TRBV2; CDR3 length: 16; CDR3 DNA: TGTGCCAGCAAGATTGACAGCCAGGACATAGACTATGGCTACACCTTC; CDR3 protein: CASKIDSQDIDYGYTF
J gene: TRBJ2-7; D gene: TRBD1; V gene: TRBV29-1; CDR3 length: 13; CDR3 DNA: TGCAGCGTCTATTCCCAGGGGGCCTACGAGCAGTACTTC; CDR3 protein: CSVYSQGAYEQYF
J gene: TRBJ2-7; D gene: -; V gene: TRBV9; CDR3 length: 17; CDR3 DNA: TGTGCCAGCAGCGTAGCTGATGGTCTTGGGAGCTCCTACGAGCAGTACTTC; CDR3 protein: CASSVADGLGSSYEQYF
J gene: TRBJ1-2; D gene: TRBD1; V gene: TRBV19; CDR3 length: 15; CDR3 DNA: TGTGCCAGTAGTATAAGGACAGGGGAGTCGAATGGCTACACCTTC; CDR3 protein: CASSIRTGESNGYTF
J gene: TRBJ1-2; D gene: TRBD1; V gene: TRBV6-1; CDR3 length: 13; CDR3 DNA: TGTGCCAGCAGTGGACAGGGAGAATATGGCTACACCTTC; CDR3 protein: CASSGQGEYGYTF
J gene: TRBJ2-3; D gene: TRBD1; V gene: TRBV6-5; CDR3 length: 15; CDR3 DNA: TGTGCCAGCAGTCGACAGGGGGGATTTGCAGATACGCAGTATTTT; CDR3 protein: CASSRQGGFADTQYF
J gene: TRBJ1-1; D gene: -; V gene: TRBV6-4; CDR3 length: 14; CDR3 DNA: TGTGCCAGCAGTTCAGGGGTGCCGAACACTGAAGCTTTCTTT; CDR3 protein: CASSSGVPNTEAFF
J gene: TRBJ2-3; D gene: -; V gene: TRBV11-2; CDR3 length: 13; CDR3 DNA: TGTGCCAGCAGCTTTAGGGGTCCGGATACGCAGTATTTT; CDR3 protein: CASSFRGPDTQYF
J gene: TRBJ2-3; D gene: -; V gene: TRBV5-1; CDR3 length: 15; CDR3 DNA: TGCGCCAGCAGCTTGAGCCAGCCAGACATCGATACGCAGTATTTT; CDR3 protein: CASSLSQPDIDTQYF
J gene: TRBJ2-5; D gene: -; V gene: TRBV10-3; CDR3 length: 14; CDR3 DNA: TGTGCCATCAGTGAGGTGGGGGGCCAAGAGACCCAGTACTTC; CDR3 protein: CAISEVGGQETQYF
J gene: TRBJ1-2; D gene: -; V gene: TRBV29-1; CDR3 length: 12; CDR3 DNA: TGCAGTCTCCAGGCAGATAGCTATGGCTACACCTTC; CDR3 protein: CSLQADSYGYTF
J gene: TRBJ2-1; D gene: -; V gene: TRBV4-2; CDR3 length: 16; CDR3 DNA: TGTGCCAGCAGCCTTGGTTTCGGGGAGACATACAATGAGCAGTTCTTC; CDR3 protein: CASSLGFGETYNEQFF
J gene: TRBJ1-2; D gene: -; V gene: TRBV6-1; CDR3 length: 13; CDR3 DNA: TGTGCCAGCAGTGAAGCGGGGGCGGGTGGCTACACCTTC; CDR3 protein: CASSEAGAGGYTF
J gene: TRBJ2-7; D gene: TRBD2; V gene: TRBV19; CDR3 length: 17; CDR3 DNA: TGTGCCAGTAGTATTTCTAGCGGGGTAGCCACACCCTACGAGCAGTACTTC; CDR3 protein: CASSISSGVATPYEQYF
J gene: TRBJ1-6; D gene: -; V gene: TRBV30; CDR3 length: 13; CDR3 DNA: TGTGCCTGGACCCAGAGGGATAATTCACCCCTCCACTTT; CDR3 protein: CAWTQRDNSPLHF
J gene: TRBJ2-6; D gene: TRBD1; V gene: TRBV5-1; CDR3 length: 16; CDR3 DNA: TGCGCCAGCGGGGGGACAGGGAGTTCTGGGGCCAACGTCCTGACTTTC; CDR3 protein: CASGGTGSSGANVLTF
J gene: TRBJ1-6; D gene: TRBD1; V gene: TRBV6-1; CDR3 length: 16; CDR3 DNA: TGTGCCAGCAGTGAAACAGGGGACTCCTATAATTCACCCCTCCACTTT; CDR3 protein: CASSETGDSYNSPLHF
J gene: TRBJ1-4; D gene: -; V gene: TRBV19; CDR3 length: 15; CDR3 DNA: TGTGCCAGTAGTACCTGGACAGAGATGAGCGAAAAACTGTTTTTT; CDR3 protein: CASSTWTEMSEKLFF
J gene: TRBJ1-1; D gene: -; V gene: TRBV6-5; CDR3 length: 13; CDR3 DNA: TGTGCCAGCAGTTACGCACAAAACACTGAAGCTTTCTTT; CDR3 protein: CASSYAQNTEAFF
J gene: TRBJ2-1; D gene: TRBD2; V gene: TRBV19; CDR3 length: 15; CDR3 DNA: TGTGCCAGTAGACCAAGGACTAGCGGGAGTGCTGAGCAGTTCTTC; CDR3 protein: CASRPRTSGSAEQFF
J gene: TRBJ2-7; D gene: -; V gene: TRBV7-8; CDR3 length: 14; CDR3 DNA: TGTGCCAGCAGCTCGACGACAGATACCTACGAGCAGTACTTC; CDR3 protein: CASSSTTDTYEQYF
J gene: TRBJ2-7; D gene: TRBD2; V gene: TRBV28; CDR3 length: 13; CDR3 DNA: TGTGCCAGCAGGGGGGGGTTGCACTACGAGCAGTACTTC; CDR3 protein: CASRGGLHYEQYF
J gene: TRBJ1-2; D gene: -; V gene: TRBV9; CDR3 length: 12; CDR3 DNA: TGTGCCAGCAGCGTAGGGGGCGGCGGCTACACCTTC; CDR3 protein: CASSVGGGGYTF
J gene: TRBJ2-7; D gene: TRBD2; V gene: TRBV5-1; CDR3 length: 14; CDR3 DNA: TGCGCCAGCAGATGGGGGGGAACGGCGGACGGAACTTACTTC; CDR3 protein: CASRWGGTADGTYF
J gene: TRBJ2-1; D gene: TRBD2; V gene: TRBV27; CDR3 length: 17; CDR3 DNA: TGTGCCAGCAGTTTCGCCGCCGGGACTAGGGGCCACAATGAGCAGTTCTTC; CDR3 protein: CASSFAAGTRGHNEQFF
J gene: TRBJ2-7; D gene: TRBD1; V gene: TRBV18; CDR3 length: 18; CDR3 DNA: TGTGCCAGCTCACCCGTGTCTCACAGGGGGCCCTTCGCCTACGAGCAGTACTTC; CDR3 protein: CASSPVSHRGPFAYEQYF